This note documents a single T cell receptor beta chain sequence. Its antigen is not identified. This specimen comes from a study of cytomegalovirus exposure and HLA in healthy donors. Study-level results: A later analysis associated 15,000 or so TCR beta sequences with HLA alleles at a 0.05 false discovery rate. The authors later found most CMV-associated TCR beta chains appeared HLA-restricted. It has been reported that TCR beta sequences accurately predicted the HLA-A and HLA-B alleles of most subjects. A later examination showed that TCR association rates differed by HLA locus, with DRB1 most and HLA-C fewest.

The PCR employed 60 Vbeta primers together with 13 Jbeta primers. Assay used: immunoSEQ multiplex PCR; TCRdb lists only in-frame clones, some missing. The profile shows some 63,000 clones, approximately 80% of them singletons. The length of the CDR3 is 13 residues. V was clipped by 5 bases and J by 3 bases; unmatched bases: 3. Germline V gene sequence: CDR1 MDHEN, CDR2 SYDVKM. This chain uses TRBV28 with TRBJ2-7, with 8 bases lining up with TRBD2. The sequence derives from a woman aged 40 to 55 in good health and CMV-seronegative. The sequencing input was PBMCs. The CDR3: CASSTGGLYEQYF. In DNA, the CDR3 is TGTGCCAGCAGTACGGGGGGGCTCTACGAGCAGTACTTC.